This T cell receptor (beta chain) stems from a study of identical twins. The sample holds a few counts of this clonotype. Germline CDR1 SQVTM, CDR2 ANQGSEA. The CDR3 sequence is 15 residues long. Trimming pared 4 bases from V and 0 bases from J, leaving 14 bases between. TCRdb reprocessed the 5' RACE reads with MiXCR, giving one entry per CDR3 protein. The data contain some 790,000 distinct CDR3 sequences, roughly 20% of them singletons. This sample also belongs to another study, concerning T cells expressing NK-cell markers. According to that study: The study did not resolve the HCMV specificity of expanded NKG2C+ T cell clones.

The origin of this receptor is a woman younger than 30 in good health. The V gene is TRBV29-1, the J gene TRBJ2-3; TRBD2 might be the D (6 bases). The material sequenced was PBMCs. CDR3 loop: CSVGGDWGSTDTQYF. The CDR3 region has the DNA TGCAGCGTTGGGGGGGACTGGGGGAGCACAGATACGCAGTATTTT.